Each of the 10 T cell receptor beta chains below was sequenced from the same sample in a study of blood T cells in healthy people across ages. Then a second PCR, running about 7 to 11 cycles, was carried out with a sample-barcoded 5' primer and a J-beta primer mix. Each CDR3 protein is one row after TCRdb ran MiXCR on the 5' RACE reads. The table lists about 750,000 distinct CDR3 sequences, about 55% of them singletons. Source material: blood. Receptors were obtained from an elderly man in good health.

The chain employs TRBV7-9 and TRBJ2-4; 10 bases align to TRBD1. CDR3 size: 19 residues. V shed 4 bases and J 0 bases; nucleotides not matched to a gene: 12. From germline, CDR1 is SEHNR and CDR2 FQNEAQ (reference sequence). This CDR3 is CASSSRDRGKSLAKNIQYF. The CDR3 DNA is TGTGCCAGCAGCTCCCGGGACAGGGGAAAGAGCTTAGCCAAAAACATTCAGTACTTC.

This chain joins TRBV20-1 and TRBJ2-7; D is possibly TRBD1 (5 bases). CDR1 and CDR2 (germline): DFQATT, SNEGSKA (reference sequence). The CDR3 spans 13 residues. V lost 0 bases and J lost 6, with 12 bases in between. CDR3: CSARDPRAPEQYF. DNA for the CDR3: TGCAGTGCTAGAGATCCCAGGGCTCCCGAGCAGTACTTC.

The chain couples TRBV12-3 or TRBV12-4 to TRBJ2-4, with 7 bases that match TRBD1. The CDR3 spans 14 residues. Trimming cost V 8 bases and J 13 bases; bases outside gene matches: 17. This chain's CDR3 is CASPPGQQPYGQYF. DNA for the CDR3: TGTGCCAGCCCCCCGGGACAGCAACCCTACGGGCAGTACTTC.

The chain employs TRBV4-1 and TRBJ2-4; TRBD2 is a possible D gene (5 bases). The CDR3 extends over 16 amino acids. Between the trimmed V and J ends, which lost 6 bases and 13 bases, there was a span of 28 bases. CDR1 MGHRA and CDR2 YSYEKL come from the germline V gene. This chain's CDR3 is CASRQMGLGFEEEQYF. The CDR3 DNA reads TGCGCCAGCAGACAAATGGGCCTAGGCTTCGAGGAGGAGCAGTACTTC.

V gene TRBV5-1 combines with J gene TRBJ2-7; 10 bases align to TRBD2. The CDR3 is 16 amino acids. V was clipped by 0 bases and J by 2 bases; unmatched bases: 5. Looked up from germline, CDR1 is SGHRS and CDR2 is YFSETQ. The CDR3 loop is CASSLGLAGLTYEQYF. As DNA, the CDR3 is TGCGCCAGCAGCTTGGGACTAGCGGGTCTTACCTACGAGCAGTACTTC. The whole variable domain, filled in from reference TRBV5-1 and TRBJ2-7, reads KAGVTQTPRYLIKTRGQQVTLSCSPISGHRSVSWYQQTPGQGLQFLFEYFSETQRNKGNFPGRFSGRQFSNSRSEMNVSTLELGDSALYLCASSLGLAGLTYEQYFGPGTRLTVT.

The V gene is TRBV13, the J gene TRBJ2-3, with 14 bases identical to TRBD2. CDR1 is PRHDT, CDR2 FYEKMQ, per germline (reference sequence). V was clipped by 5 bases and J by 14 bases; unmatched bases: 15. The CDR3 consists of 16 residues. The CDR3 reads CASSNGGTSGSRYAYF. The CDR3 DNA is TGTGCCAGCAGCAACGGTGGGACTAGCGGGAGCAGATACGCGTATTTT.

The genes are TRBV29-1 and TRBJ1-1, with no clear D. Germline V gene lookup returns CDR1 SQVTM and CDR2 ANQGSEA. CDR3 length: 12 amino acids. The DNA of the CDR3 is TGCTGTACCCGTCTCGGGGACACTGAAGCTTTCTTT. Its protein is CCTRLGDTEAFF.

The V and J genes are TRBV6-1 and TRBJ2-1, with 7 positions matching TRBD2. CDR1 and CDR2 (germline): MNHNS, SASEGT. J gave up 7 bases and V 1 base, and 7 bases lay outside the gene matches. The length of the CDR3 is 15 residues. The CDR3 here is CASSEEGLWLNEQFF. For the CDR3, the DNA is TGTGCCAGCAGTGAAGAGGGACTATGGCTAAATGAGCAGTTCTTC.

The chain is built from TRBV15 and TRBJ2-5, with 8 nucleotides matching TRBD2. The germline CDR1 and CDR2 sequences are LNHNV and YYDKDF (reference sequence). The length of the CDR3 is 15 residues. Losses at the gene ends were 0 bases for V and 4 bases for J; bases not matched to a gene: 4. The CDR3 DNA sequence: TGTGCCACCAGCAGAGATTCCCTAGCGGGAGAGACCCAGTACTTC. This codes for CATSRDSLAGETQYF. The full variable domain, with the rest looked up from reference TRBV15 and TRBJ2-5, is DAMVIQNPRYQVTQFGKPVTLSCSQTLNHNVMYWYQQKSSQAPKLLFHYYDKDFNNEADTPDNFQSRRPNTSFCFLDIRSPGLGDTAMYLCATSRDSLAGETQYFGPGTRLLVL.

V usage is TRBV14 and J usage is TRBJ2-1; D is possibly TRBD2 (5 bases). V dropped 0 bases and J dropped 5 bases, with 8 bases sitting between them. CDR3 length: 14 residues. Per the germline V gene, CDR1 is SGHDN and CDR2 is FVKESK. The chain's CDR3 is CASSQDGMDNEQFF. CDR3 bases: TGTGCCAGCAGCCAAGACGGGATGGACAATGAGCAGTTCTTC. Variable domain in full (rest from reference TRBV14 and TRBJ2-1): EAGVTQFPSHSVIEKGQTVTLRCDPISGHDNLYWYRRVMGKEIKFLLHFVKESKQDESGMPNNRFLAERTGGTYSTLKVQPAELEDSGVYFCASSQDGMDNEQFFGPGTRLTVL.